The 12 T cell receptor beta chains given below trace back to one sample, sequenced in a study of T cells in Graves' hyperthyroidism and ophthalmopathy. Amplification of TCR beta CDR3 regions was performed using RNA transcripts as template. The HTBI primer set served for first-round RT-PCR of the TCR CDR3. Using its own MiXCR run on the multiplex PCR reads, TCRdb lists one record per CDR3 protein. Of some 440,000 distinct CDR3 sequences listed, roughly 14% are singletons. The sample taken for sequencing was blood. The receptors come from a woman between 18 and 29 years old with Graves' hyperthyroidism.

This clonotype has ten or more counts. The rearrangement uses TRBV7-8 and TRBJ2-1; the match to TRBD2 covers 7 bases. Per the germline V gene, CDR1 is SGHVS and CDR2 is FQNEAQ. The V gene end was trimmed by 1 base and the J gene end by 0 bases; junction bases not matched to a gene: 9. CDR3 length equals 18 residues. The CDR3 DNA follows: TGTGCCAGCAGCTTAGATGGGCTACTAGCGCTCTCCTACAATGAGCAGTTCTTC. It codes for CASSLDGLLALSYNEQFF.

This sequence joins TRBV28 and TRBJ2-7; a weak D match, TRBD2 (6 bases). Deletions cut 3 bases from V and 2 bases from J, with 17 bases between. The CDR3 length is 16 residues. Per germline, CDR1 MDHEN and CDR2 SYDVKM. In DNA, the CDR3 is TGTGCCAGCAGTTTGAAGGGCGGGATAGGCCCCTACGAGCAGTACTTC. It is translated as CASSLKGGIGPYEQYF.

This clonotype showed up many times. This chain uses TRBV4-1 with TRBJ1-1; D possibly corresponds to TRBD1 (5 bases). Looked up from germline, CDR1 is MGHRA and CDR2 is YSYEKL. The CDR3 runs 14 residues. V lost 1 base and J 2 bases, leaving 8 bases between the germline ends. CDR3: CASSQVTANTEAFF. CDR3 sequence (DNA): TGCGCCAGCAGCCAAGTGACAGCTAACACTGAAGCTTTCTTT.

The chain uses TRBV19 and TRBJ1-5; a possible D gene is TRBD1 (5 bases). Germline V gives CDR1 LNHDA, CDR2 SQIVND (reference sequence). V was clipped by 4 bases and J by 4 bases, with 8 bases between them. This CDR3 contains 13 residues. CDR3 amino acids: CASSKQVNQPQHF. The CDR3 nucleotides read TGTGCCAGTAGTAAACAGGTAAATCAGCCCCAGCATTTT.

This clonotype was picked up many times. This chain connects TRBV24-1 to TRBJ2-5; D not certain. The CDR3 covers 13 residues. V shed 2 bases and J shed 1 base, with 4 bases lying between them. Germline V gives CDR1 KGHDR, CDR2 SFDVKD. The CDR3 DNA is TGTGCCACCAGTGATTCTTTCCAAGAGACCCAGTACTTC. It is translated as CATSDSFQETQYF.

This clonotype was detected many times. This sequence joins TRBV12-5 and TRBJ1-5, with a tentative D call TRBD1 (5 bases). The CDR3 has 15 residues. Between the trimmed V and J ends, which lost 0 bases and 6 bases, there was a span of 12 bases. CDR1 and CDR2 (germline): LGHNT, FRNRAP. CDR3 nucleotides: TGTGCTAGTGGTTTGGTACCAGGGTCTGGTCAGCCCCAGCATTTT. Translating gives CASGLVPGSGQPQHF.

This clonotype was observed at least ten times. The CDR3 DNA follows: TGTGCCAGCAGTTTAAAGCAGGGGGCCTACGAGCAGTACTTC. It yields the protein CASSLKQGAYEQYF. This rearrangement joins TRBV12-3 or TRBV12-4 to TRBJ2-7, with 7 bases aligning to TRBD1. The CDR3 loop spans 14 amino acids. Trimming removed 2 bases from V and 2 bases from J; junction bases left unmatched: 3.

This clonotype was recorded at least ten times. The V call is TRBV18, the J call TRBJ2-5; TRBD2 agrees at 7 bases. Germline V lookup: CDR1 KGHSH, CDR2 LQKENI. V lost 4 bases to trimming and J lost 3 bases; unmatched junction nucleotides: 11. The CDR3 is 16 amino acids. The CDR3 reads CASSLEERGGEETQYF. The CDR3 bases are TGTGCCAGCTCACTAGAAGAGCGGGGAGGGGAAGAGACCCAGTACTTC.

This clonotype was found many times. CDR3 sequence: CASSPLGGIYGYTF. The DNA for the CDR3 is TGTGCCAGCAGCCCCCTGGGGGGAATCTATGGCTACACCTTC. This chain links TRBV3-1 with TRBJ1-2; tentatively, D is TRBD1 (5 bases). Germline-derived CDR1 and CDR2 are LGHDT and YNNKEL (reference sequence). The CDR3 consists of 14 residues. Trimming stripped 4 bases from V and 4 bases from J, with 13 bases between.

V is TRBV4-1 and J is TRBJ2-7, with 14 positions matching TRBD2. Germline lookup yields CDR1 MGHRA and CDR2 YSYEKL. This CDR3 is 16 amino acids long. V lost 1 base, J lost 4 bases, and 3 bases stayed unmatched. CDR3 sequence (DNA): TGCGCCAGCAGCCAAGGACTAGCGGGAGGGCCGTACGAGCAGTACTTC. Translated: CASSQGLAGGPYEQYF.

The V call is TRBV6-9, the J call TRBJ2-7; D is possibly TRBD2 (5 bases). The V end lost 3 bases, the J end lost 7 bases, and 16 bases lay between the germline ends. Per germline, CDR1 MNHGY and CDR2 SVAAGI. The CDR3 has 14 amino acids. For the CDR3, the DNA is TGTGCCAGCAGTTACGGGATCCTTGCCGGGGAGCAGTACTTC. This encodes CASSYGILAGEQYF.

The table lists this clonotype with a few counts. This may arise from a read error, as a much more abundant clone is one base away. The genes are TRBV5-6 and TRBJ1-1; a possible D gene is TRBD1 (6 bases). Germline CDR1 is SGHDT and CDR2 is YYEEEE. The length of the CDR3 is 15 residues. In nucleotides, the CDR3 is TGTGTCAGCAGCTCAGGGACAAACGGGATCACTGAAGCTTTCTTT. Its protein is CVSSSGTNGITEAFF.